The T cell receptor (beta chain) described here comes from a study of T cells in Graves' hyperthyroidism and ophthalmopathy. Study information: Before treatment of any kind, peripheral blood was taken at initial diagnosis. The study, taken as a whole, reports: A model using 13 V-J features told ophthalmopathy apart from stable hyperthyroidism. Blood held most thyroid clonotypes expanded above 0.001 frequency.

About this clonotype: Its antigen is unknown.

Germline assignment: CDR1 SGHKS and CDR2 YYEKEE (reference sequence). The CDR3 runs to 14 residues. V trimming: 1 base; J trimming: 4 bases; junction bases outside the gene matches: 4. What was amplified from RNA transcripts were TCR beta CDR3 regions. An initial round of RT-PCR targeting the TCR CDR3 relied on the HTBI primer set. TCRdb re-called the multiplex PCR reads with MiXCR, one entry per CDR3 protein. There are 700,000 to 950,000 distinct CDR3 sequences in the sample; 30% to 40% occur only once, and around 31% lies in the top ten. The receptor comes from a woman in her forties with Graves' hyperthyroidism. The sequenced sample consisted of blood. The genes are TRBV5-5 and TRBJ2-7, with 8 bases fitting TRBD2. As DNA, the CDR3 is TGTGCCAGCAGCTTGACGGGAGGGAAATACGAGCAGTACTTC. Encoded protein: CASSLTGGKYEQYF.